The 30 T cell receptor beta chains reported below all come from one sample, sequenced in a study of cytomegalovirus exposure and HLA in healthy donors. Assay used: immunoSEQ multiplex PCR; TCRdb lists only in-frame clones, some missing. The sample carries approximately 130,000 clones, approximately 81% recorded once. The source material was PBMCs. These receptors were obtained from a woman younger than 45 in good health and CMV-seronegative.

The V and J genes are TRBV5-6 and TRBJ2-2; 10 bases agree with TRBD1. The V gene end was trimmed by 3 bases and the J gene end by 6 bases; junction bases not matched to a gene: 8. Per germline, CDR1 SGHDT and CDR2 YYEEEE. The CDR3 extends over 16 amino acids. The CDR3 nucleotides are TGTGCCAGCAGCTGGTTAACCGGGACAGGGGCCGGGGAGCTGTTTTTT. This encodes CASSWLTGTGAGELFF.

The CDR3 loop reads CAWSSLGLAGGPHYNEQFF. In DNA form, the CDR3 reads TGTGCCTGGAGCAGCCTTGGACTAGCGGGGGGGCCCCATTACAATGAGCAGTTCTTC. The chain has TRBV30 and TRBJ2-1; 15 bases map to TRBD2. Germline CDR1 and CDR2: GTSNPN and SVGIG (reference sequence). J lost 4 bases, V lost 3 bases, and 13 bases had no gene match. This CDR3 spans 19 amino acids.

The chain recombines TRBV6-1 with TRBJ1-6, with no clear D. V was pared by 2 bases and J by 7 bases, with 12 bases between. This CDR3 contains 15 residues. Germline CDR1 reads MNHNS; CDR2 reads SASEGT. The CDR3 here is CASSEFPILNSPLHF. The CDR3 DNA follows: TGTGCCAGCAGTGAATTCCCTATTTTAAATTCACCCCTCCACTTT.

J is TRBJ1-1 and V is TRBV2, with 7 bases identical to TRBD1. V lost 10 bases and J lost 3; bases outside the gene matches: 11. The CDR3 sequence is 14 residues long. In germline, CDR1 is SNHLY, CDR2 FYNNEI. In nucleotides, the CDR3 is TGTGCCAAAGCAAGGGGGCAGGGTTACACTGAAGCTTTCTTT. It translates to CAKARGQGYTEAFF.

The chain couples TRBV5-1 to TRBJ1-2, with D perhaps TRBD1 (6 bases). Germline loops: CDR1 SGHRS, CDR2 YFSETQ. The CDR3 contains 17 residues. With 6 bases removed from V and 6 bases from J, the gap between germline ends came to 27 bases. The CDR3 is CASNPSVAGALFHGYTF. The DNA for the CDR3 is TGCGCCAGCAACCCTTCCGTGGCAGGGGCGCTTTTCCATGGCTACACCTTC. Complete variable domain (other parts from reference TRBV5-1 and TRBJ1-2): KAGVTQTPRYLIKTRGQQVTLSCSPISGHRSVSWYQQTPGQGLQFLFEYFSETQRNKGNFPGRFSGRQFSNSRSEMNVSTLELGDSALYLCASNPSVAGALFHGYTFGSGTRLTVV.

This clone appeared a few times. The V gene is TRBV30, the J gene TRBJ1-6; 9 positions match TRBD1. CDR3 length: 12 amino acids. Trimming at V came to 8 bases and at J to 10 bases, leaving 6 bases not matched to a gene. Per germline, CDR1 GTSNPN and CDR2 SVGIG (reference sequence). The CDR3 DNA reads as TGTGCCAGTGACAGGGGGGGGTCACCCCTCCACTTT. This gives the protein CASDRGGSPLHF.

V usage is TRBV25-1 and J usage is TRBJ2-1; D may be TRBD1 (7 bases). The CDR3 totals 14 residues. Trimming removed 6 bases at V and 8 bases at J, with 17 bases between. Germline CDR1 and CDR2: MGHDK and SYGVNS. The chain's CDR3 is CASSVWGRGDEQFF. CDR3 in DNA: TGTGCCAGCAGCGTTTGGGGCAGGGGGGATGAGCAGTTCTTC.

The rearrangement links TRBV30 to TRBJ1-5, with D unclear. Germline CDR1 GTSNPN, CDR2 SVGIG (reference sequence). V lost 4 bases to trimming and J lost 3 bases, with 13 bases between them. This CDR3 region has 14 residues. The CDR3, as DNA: TGTGCCTGGAACCCAGGAAATAACAATCAGCCCCAGCATTTT. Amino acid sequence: CAWNPGNNNQPQHF.

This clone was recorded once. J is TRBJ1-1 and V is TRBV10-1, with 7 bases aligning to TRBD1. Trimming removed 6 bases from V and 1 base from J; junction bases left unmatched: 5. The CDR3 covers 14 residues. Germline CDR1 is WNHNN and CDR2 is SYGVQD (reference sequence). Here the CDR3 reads CASSPGTANTEAFF. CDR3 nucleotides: TGCGCCAGCAGCCCAGGGACAGCGAACACTGAAGCTTTCTTT.

The CDR3 DNA is TGTGCCAGTACCCTGACAGGGGGCTTAAGTGGCTACACCTTC. It translates to CASTLTGGLSGYTF. The genes are TRBV19 and TRBJ1-2, with 10 bases identical to TRBD1. This CDR3 is built from 14 residues. V shed 7 bases, J shed 7 bases, and the junction held 9 bases outside the gene matches. Germline V CDR1 and CDR2: LNHDA, SQIVND (reference sequence).

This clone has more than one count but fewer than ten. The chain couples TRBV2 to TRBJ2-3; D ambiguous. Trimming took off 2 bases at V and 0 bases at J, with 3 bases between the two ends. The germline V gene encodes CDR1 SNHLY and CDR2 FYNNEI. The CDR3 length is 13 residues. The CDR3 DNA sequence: TGTGCCAGCAGTGAAACAAGCACAGATACGCAGTATTTT. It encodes CASSETSTDTQYF.

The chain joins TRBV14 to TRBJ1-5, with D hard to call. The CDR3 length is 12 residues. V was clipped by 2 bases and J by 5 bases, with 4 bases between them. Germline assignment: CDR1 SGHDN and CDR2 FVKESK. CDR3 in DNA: TGTGCCAGCAGCCAACGGGATCAGCCCCAGCATTTT. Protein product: CASSQRDQPQHF.

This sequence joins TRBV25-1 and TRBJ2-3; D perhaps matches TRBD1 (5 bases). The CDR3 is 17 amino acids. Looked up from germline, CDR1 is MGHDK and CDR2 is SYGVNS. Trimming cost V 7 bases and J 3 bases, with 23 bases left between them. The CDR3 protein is CASKGSRHRLITDTQYF. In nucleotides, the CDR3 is TGTGCCAGCAAGGGGTCCAGACACAGGTTAATTACAGATACGCAGTATTTT.

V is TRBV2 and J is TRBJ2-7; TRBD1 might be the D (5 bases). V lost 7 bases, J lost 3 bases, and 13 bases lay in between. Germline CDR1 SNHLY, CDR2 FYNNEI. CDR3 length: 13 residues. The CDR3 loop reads CASIQGFDYEQYF. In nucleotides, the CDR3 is TGTGCCAGCATCCAGGGTTTCGACTACGAGCAGTACTTC.

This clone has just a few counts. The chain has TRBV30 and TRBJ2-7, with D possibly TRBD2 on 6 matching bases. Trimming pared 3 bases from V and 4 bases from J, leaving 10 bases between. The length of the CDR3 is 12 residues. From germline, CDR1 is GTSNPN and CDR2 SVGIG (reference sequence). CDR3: CAWSSGGYEQYF. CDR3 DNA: TGTGCCTGGAGCTCCGGGGGTTACGAGCAGTACTTC.

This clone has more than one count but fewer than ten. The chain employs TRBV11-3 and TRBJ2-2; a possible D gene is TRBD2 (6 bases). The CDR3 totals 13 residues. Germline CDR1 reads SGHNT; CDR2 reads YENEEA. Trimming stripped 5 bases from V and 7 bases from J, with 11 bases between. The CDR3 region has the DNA TGTGCCAGCAGCCCCGGGGGAAACGGGGAGCTGTTTTTT. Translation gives CASSPGGNGELFF.

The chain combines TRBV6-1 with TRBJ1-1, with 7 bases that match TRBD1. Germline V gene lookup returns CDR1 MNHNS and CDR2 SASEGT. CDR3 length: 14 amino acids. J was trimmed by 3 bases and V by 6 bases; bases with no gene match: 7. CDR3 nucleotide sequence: TGTGCCAGCAGAATTTACAGGGGAGACACTGAAGCTTTCTTT. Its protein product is CASRIYRGDTEAFF.

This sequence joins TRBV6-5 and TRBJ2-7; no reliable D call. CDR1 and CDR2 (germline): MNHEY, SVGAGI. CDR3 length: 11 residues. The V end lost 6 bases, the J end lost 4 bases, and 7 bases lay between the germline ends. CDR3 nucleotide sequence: TGTGCCAGCAGGCCTCAGTACGAGCAGTACTTC. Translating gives CASRPQYEQYF.

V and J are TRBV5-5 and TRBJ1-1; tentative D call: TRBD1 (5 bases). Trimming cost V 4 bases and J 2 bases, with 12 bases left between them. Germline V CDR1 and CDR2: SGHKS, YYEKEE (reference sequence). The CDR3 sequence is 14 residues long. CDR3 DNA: TGTGCCAGCAGCAAGGAGGGACCTAACACTGAAGCTTTCTTT. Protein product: CASSKEGPNTEAFF.

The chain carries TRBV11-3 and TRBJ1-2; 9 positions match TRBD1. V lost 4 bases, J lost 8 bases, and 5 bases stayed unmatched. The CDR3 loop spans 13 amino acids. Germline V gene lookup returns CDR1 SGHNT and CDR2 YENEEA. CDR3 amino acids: CASSSDRGGGYTF. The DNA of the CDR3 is TGTGCCAGCAGCTCGGACAGGGGAGGGGGCTACACCTTC.

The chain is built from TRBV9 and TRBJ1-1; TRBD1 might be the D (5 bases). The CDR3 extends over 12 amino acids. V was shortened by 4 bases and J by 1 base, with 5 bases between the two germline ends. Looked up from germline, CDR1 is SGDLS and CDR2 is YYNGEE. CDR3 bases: TGTGCCAGCAGCCAGGGGAACACTGAAGCTTTCTTT. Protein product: CASSQGNTEAFF.

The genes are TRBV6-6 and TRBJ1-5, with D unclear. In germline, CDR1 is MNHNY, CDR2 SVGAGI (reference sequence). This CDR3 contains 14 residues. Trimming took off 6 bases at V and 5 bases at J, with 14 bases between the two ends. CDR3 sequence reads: CASSRLEGHQPQHF. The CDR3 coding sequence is TGTGCCAGCAGCCGGCTCGAGGGCCATCAGCCCCAGCATTTT.

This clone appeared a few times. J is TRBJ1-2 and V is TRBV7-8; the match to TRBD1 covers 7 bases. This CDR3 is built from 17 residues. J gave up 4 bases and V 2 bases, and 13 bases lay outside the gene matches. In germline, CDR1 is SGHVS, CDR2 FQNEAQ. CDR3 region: CASSLMGQGEPPYGYTF. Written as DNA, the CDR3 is TGTGCCAGCAGCTTAATGGGCCAGGGGGAGCCCCCCTATGGCTACACCTTC.

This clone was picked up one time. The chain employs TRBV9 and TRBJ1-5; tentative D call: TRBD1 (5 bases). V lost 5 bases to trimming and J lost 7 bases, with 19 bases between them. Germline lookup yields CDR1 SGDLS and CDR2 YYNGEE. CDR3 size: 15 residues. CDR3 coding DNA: TGTGCCAGCAGTCGTTTTGGGGGGGGAGAGCAGCCCCAGCATTTT. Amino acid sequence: CASSRFGGGEQPQHF.

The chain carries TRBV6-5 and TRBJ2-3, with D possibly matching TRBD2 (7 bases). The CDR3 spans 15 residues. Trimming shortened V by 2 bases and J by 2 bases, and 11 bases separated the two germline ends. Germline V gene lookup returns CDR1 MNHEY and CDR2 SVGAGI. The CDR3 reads CASSYGGADTDTQYF. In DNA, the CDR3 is TGTGCCAGCAGTTACGGGGGGGCTGACACAGATACGCAGTATTTT.

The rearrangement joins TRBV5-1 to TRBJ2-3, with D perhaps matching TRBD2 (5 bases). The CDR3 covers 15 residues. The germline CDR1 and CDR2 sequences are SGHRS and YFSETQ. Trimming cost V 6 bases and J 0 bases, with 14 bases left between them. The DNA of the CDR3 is TGCGCCAGCATGGGAGACAACTCTAGCACAGATACGCAGTATTTT. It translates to CASMGDNSSTDTQYF.

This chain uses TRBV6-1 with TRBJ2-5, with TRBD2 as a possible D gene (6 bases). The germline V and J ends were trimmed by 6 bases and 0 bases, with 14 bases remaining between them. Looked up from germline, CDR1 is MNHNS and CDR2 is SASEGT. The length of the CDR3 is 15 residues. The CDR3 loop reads CASSPTPGDQETQYF. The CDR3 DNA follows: TGTGCCAGCAGCCCTACCCCGGGGGACCAAGAGACCCAGTACTTC.

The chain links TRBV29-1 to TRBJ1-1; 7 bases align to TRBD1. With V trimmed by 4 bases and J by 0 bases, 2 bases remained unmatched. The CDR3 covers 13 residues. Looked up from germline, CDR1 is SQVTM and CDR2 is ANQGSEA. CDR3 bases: TGCAGCGTTGTGGGACAGATGAACACTGAAGCTTTCTTT. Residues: CSVVGQMNTEAFF.

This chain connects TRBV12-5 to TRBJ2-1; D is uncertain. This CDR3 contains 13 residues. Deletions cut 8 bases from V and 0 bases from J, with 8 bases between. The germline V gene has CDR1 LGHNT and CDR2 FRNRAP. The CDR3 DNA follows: TGTGCTAGTACGTCGAGCTCCTACAATGAGCAGTTCTTC. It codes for CASTSSSYNEQFF.

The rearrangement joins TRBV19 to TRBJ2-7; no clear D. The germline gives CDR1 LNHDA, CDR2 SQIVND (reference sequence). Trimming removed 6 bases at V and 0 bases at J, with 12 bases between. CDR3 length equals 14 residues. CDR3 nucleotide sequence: TGTGCCAGTAGAACTACCGTTGGCTCCTACGAGCAGTACTTC. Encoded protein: CASRTTVGSYEQYF. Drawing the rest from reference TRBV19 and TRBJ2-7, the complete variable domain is DGGITQSPKYLFRKEGQNVTLSCEQNLNHDAMYWYRQDPGQGLRLIYYSQIVNDFQKGDIAEGYSVSREKKESFPLTVTSAQKNPTAFYLCASRTTVGSYEQYFGPGTRLTVT.